Listed below are T cell receptor beta chains from one sample, sequenced in a study of graft-versus-host responses after intestinal transplantation. These receptors lack a known antigen. TCRdb's table, derived via immunoSEQ multiplex PCR, lists solely in-frame clones and lacks some. The data show tens of thousands of clones, 90% seen once. The specimen comprised unstimulated CD8+ T cells sorted from spleen or lymph node cells, sampled before transplant. The receptors derive from a human donor who was the organ donor for an intestinal transplant. Both conserved end residues are part of each CDR3. D genes are given only for firm matches. The size field is filled for only some rows; it gives once, few, many or a size class.

TGTGCCAGCAGCTTCCAACAGGTGTTTAACTATGGCTACACCTTC CASSFQQVFNYGYTF . TRBV5-6 . TRBJ1-2
TGTGCCAGCAGCCCGATGGGAGTAGGAGGCAATCAGCCCCAGCATTTT CASSPMGVGGNQPQHF . TRBV7-8 . TRBJ1-5
TGTGCCAGCAGCCCGTTGGGGGGGGCTGCCAATGAGCAGTTCTTC CASSPLGGAANEQFF . TRBV27 . TRBJ2-1
TGTGCCAGCAGTGAGGGATGGGACTGGCGGAACTTC CASSEGWDWRNF . TRBV6-1 . TRBJ2-5
TGTGCCAGCAGTTTAAGTCCCGGGACTAGCGGGGGGCTATACAATGAGCAGTTCTTC CASSLSPGTSGGLYNEQFF TRBD2 TRBV27 . TRBJ2-1
TGTGCCAGCAGATCTTGGGGGGGCGGGCTGGGTACGCAGTATTTT CASRSWGGGLGTQYF . TRBV5-4 . TRBJ2-3
TGCGCCAGCAGCCATGGGGACAGGGCTTCGTATAATTCACCCCTCCACTTT CASSHGDRASYNSPLHF TRBD1 TRBV4-1 . TRBJ1-6
TGTGCCAGCAGTTTTTTCTCCCGGGGAAGAACTAATGAAAAACTGTTTTTT CASSFFSRGRTNEKLFF . TRBV28 . TRBJ1-4
TGTGCCAGCAGCGTATCGAGTGTGCCGGGCACCGGGGAGCTGTTTTTT CASSVSSVPGTGELFF . TRBV9 once TRBJ2-2
TGTGCCTGGAGCGGCGTAGACAAAGGTTCACCCCTCCACTTT CAWSGVDKGSPLHF . TRBV30 . TRBJ1-6
TGTGCCACCAGCAGAGAAAGCGGCGGGGGGCCGAACAATGAGCAGTTCTTC CATSRESGGGPNNEQFF TRBD2 TRBV15 . TRBJ2-1
TGTGCCAGCAGCCAAGGGGCTCGGCAGACTAGCAATCAGCCCCAGCATTTT CASSQGARQTSNQPQHF . TRBV4-2 . TRBJ1-5
TGTGCCAGCAGTGAAGCGGCGGGGGGTCAAGAGACCCAGTACTTC CASSEAAGGQETQYF TRBD2 TRBV6-1 . TRBJ2-5
TGTGCCAGCAGCATCGGGACTAGCGGGGGTATACACTACAATGAGCAGTTCTTC CASSIGTSGGIHYNEQFF TRBD2 TRBV7-3 . TRBJ2-1
TGTGCCAGCAGCCCTCAGAGCGGGGACACAGATACGCAGTATTTT CASSPQSGDTDTQYF TRBD2 TRBV9 . TRBJ2-3
TGTGCCAGCAGGGGACAGGGGCTGAACACTGAAGCTTTCTTT CASRGQGLNTEAFF TRBD1 TRBV6-5 . TRBJ1-1
TGTGCCAGCAGCTTAGAAGGAAGGGACAGGGAAGGAAAACTGTTTTTT CASSLEGRDREGKLFF TRBD1 TRBV7-8 once TRBJ1-4
TGTGCCAGCAGCCCTTTTGGGGCCAACGTCCTGACTTTC CASSPFGANVLTF . TRBV7-8 . TRBJ2-6
TGCGCCAGCAGCCAAAGACGGGTGGGGAGTGGCGAAAAACTGTTTTTT CASSQRRVGSGEKLFF . TRBV4-1 . TRBJ1-4
TGTGCCAGCAGCTTCGTAGCGGGGGCGTACCAAGAGACCCAGTACTTC CASSFVAGAYQETQYF TRBD2 TRBV5-5 . TRBJ2-5
TGTGCCAGCAGTTACTCGGGGGCAGGAGCCCAGCATTTT CASSYSGAGAQHF . TRBV6-5 . TRBJ1-5
TGTGCCAGCAGCTTATCCGGTGGAGTCCCCCATGAAGCTTTCTTT CASSLSGGVPHEAFF . TRBV7-3 few TRBJ1-1
TGTGCCAGCAGCTTAGACGTGAGACAGGGACGCTCTGGGGCCAACGTCCTGACTTTC CASSLDVRQGRSGANVLTF TRBD1 TRBV7-8 . TRBJ2-6
TGTGCCAGCAGCTTAGTTTGGGGCGGGAGGGACACTGAAGCTTTCTTT CASSLVWGGRDTEAFF . TRBV7-2 . TRBJ1-1
TGTGCCAGCAGCCAAGATAAACAGGGTGGTTCACCCCTCCACTTT CASSQDKQGGSPLHF . TRBV4-2 . TRBJ1-6
TGTGCCAGCAGCTTAGGGCGGGGTGGAGCGGGGGGGCCTTATGAGACCCAGTACTTC CASSLGRGGAGGPYETQYF TRBD2 TRBV13 once TRBJ2-5
TGTGCCAGCAGCCGCACACCCGGGACTAGCGGGGGGGTCTACAATGAGCAGTTCTTC CASSRTPGTSGGVYNEQFF TRBD2 TRBV14 . TRBJ2-1
TGTGCCAGCAGCTTGAAGGGGACGGGGGGCTCTGATACGCAGTATTTT CASSLKGTGGSDTQYF . TRBV11-2 once TRBJ2-3
TGTGCCACCAGCAGAGACCGGTACGGACAAGGAAACACCATATATTTT CATSRDRYGQGNTIYF . TRBV15 . TRBJ1-3
TGTGCCAGCAGTTACACAGCTGCGAGCAATCAGCCCCAGCATTTT CASSYTAASNQPQHF . TRBV6-5 . TRBJ1-5